Following are 11 T cell receptor beta chains from one sample sequenced in a study of blood T cell repertoires in COVID-19 (TCRdb year 2020). Library generation was performed with the immunoSEQ multiplex PCR assay. TCRdb limited this immuneACCESS table to in-frame rearrangements with V and J called. A share of clones is missing; checked studies link under half to unresolved V genes, and the rest is unexplained. The sample includes under 150,000 clones, with around nine tenths observed a single time. The ten largest account for around 3.6% of the sample. Sequencing input: peripheral blood. The receptors shown here come from a middle-aged man with active COVID-19.

This clone was detected only once. The chain recombines TRBV5-1 with TRBJ1-6; perhaps TRBD1 as D (6 bases). This CDR3 is 15 amino acids long. V dropped 5 bases and J dropped 8 bases, with 17 bases sitting between them. CDR1 and CDR2 from the germline V gene are SGHRS and YFSETQ. CDR3 protein: CASREQWTADSPLHF. DNA for the CDR3: TGCGCCAGCAGAGAACAGTGGACAGCGGATTCACCCCTCCACTTT.

This rearrangement joins TRBV14 to TRBJ2-4; 7 bases map to TRBD2. The CDR3 consists of 15 residues. Germline loops: CDR1 SGHDN, CDR2 FVKESK. J gave up 0 bases and V 4 bases, and 3 bases lay outside the gene matches. Written as DNA, the CDR3 is TGTGCCAGCAGCCCTAGCGGCTTAGCCAAAAACATTCAGTACTTC. Residues: CASSPSGLAKNIQYF.

The J gene is TRBJ1-2, the V gene TRBV9, with D perhaps matching TRBD1 (5 bases). The CDR3 is 15 residues long. Trimming removed 0 bases from V and 3 bases from J, with 12 bases in between. Germline-derived CDR1 and CDR2 are SGDLS and YYNGEE. The CDR3 protein is CASSVGGGSDYGYTF. CDR3 sequence (DNA): TGTGCCAGCAGCGTAGGGGGCGGAAGCGACTATGGCTACACCTTC.

The chain carries TRBV27 and TRBJ2-2; maybe TRBD1 (5 bases). V was pared by 6 bases and J by 6 bases, with 14 bases between. The germline V gene has CDR1 MNHEY and CDR2 SMNVEV (reference sequence). This CDR3 region has 14 residues. The CDR3: CASSEQAWAGELFF. DNA of the CDR3: TGTGCCAGCAGCGAACAGGCTTGGGCCGGGGAGCTGTTTTTT.

V usage is TRBV19 and J usage is TRBJ1-5; no clear D. Trimming shortened V by 5 bases and J by 3 bases, and 11 bases separated the two germline ends. The CDR3 is made up of 14 amino acids. CDR1 is LNHDA, CDR2 SQIVND, per germline (reference sequence). CDR3 bases: TGTGCCAGTAGTCGGAGGGTTGACAATCAGCCCCAGCATTTT. Translating gives CASSRRVDNQPQHF.

The J gene is TRBJ1-1, the V gene TRBV5-4; tentative D call: TRBD1 (6 bases). CDR3 length: 15 residues. The V end lost 0 bases, the J end lost 1 base, and 10 bases lay between the germline ends. Germline CDR1 and CDR2: SGHNT and YYREEE (reference sequence). CDR3 loop: CASSLVGRGNTEAFF. CDR3 DNA: TGTGCCAGCAGCTTGGTCGGCAGGGGGAACACTGAAGCTTTCTTT.

The chain employs TRBV6-6 and TRBJ2-3; 8 bases map to TRBD1. CDR3 length: 15 amino acids. The junction had 7 bases not matched to a gene; V was cut back by 6 bases and J by 2 bases. Per the germline V gene, CDR1 is MNHNY and CDR2 is SVGAGI (reference sequence). CDR3: CASSLGQDFTDTQYF. The CDR3, as DNA: TGTGCCAGCAGCCTGGGACAGGATTTCACAGATACGCAGTATTTT.

The CDR3 reads CASSDRDGYTF. CDR3 nucleotide sequence: TGCGCCAGCAGTGACAGGGATGGCTACACCTTC. V gene TRBV5-1 combines with J gene TRBJ1-2; TRBD1 matches at 7 bases. Trimming removed 5 bases from V and 6 bases from J; junction bases left unmatched: 1. The V gene's germline CDR1 is SGHRS and CDR2 YFSETQ. The CDR3 totals 11 residues.

CDR3 residues: CASSTLQSGAANEQYF. For the CDR3, the DNA is TGTGCCAGCAGCACACTACAGAGTGGGGCTGCTAACGAGCAGTACTTC. The V gene is TRBV5-5, the J gene TRBJ2-7; a possible D gene is TRBD1 (5 bases). This CDR3 comprises 16 residues. The V end was cut by 4 bases, the J end by 5 bases, with 22 bases between. From germline, CDR1 is SGHKS and CDR2 YYEKEE (reference sequence).

The chain carries TRBV6-5 and TRBJ1-6, with unresolved D. The CDR3 sequence is 12 residues long. Germline V gives CDR1 MNHEY, CDR2 SVGAGI. The V and J ends lost 8 bases and 9 bases respectively, with 11 bases between them. The CDR3 bases are TGTGCCAGCGGATTTACGGGTTCACCCCTCCACTTT. Amino acid sequence: CASGFTGSPLHF.

The chain recombines TRBV5-1 with TRBJ1-1, with D possibly being TRBD1 (5 bases). CDR3 length: 17 amino acids. V was clipped by 0 bases and J by 1 base, with 16 bases between them. Per the germline V gene, CDR1 is SGHRS and CDR2 is YFSETQ. This CDR3 is CASSLAQMGGWNTEAFF. The DNA for the CDR3 is TGCGCCAGCAGCTTGGCCCAGATGGGGGGTTGGAACACTGAAGCTTTCTTT.